The rows below give T cell receptor beta chains drawn from one sample of a study of breast tumors, draining lymph nodes, adjacent tissues. TCRdb independently ran MiXCR on the multiplex PCR reads; one entry per CDR3 protein. This sample has under 80,000 distinct CDR3 sequences, with less than 50% found just once. The sequenced sample was breast tumor tissue. These receptors originate from a female donor with breast cancer. Some clones in this sample may be carry-over from other donors' samples. Each CDR3 is given with its conserved first and last residue. A D gene is named only where the DNA matches it firmly. Some rows have no size entry. The others give once, few or many, or a class for an expanded clone.

clone size: -
V gene: TRBV7-3
D gene: TRBD2
J gene: TRBJ2-2
CDR3 protein: CASSKGTSAYNELFF
CDR3 DNA: TGTGCCAGCAGTAAAGGGACTAGCGCTTACAATGAGCTGTTTTTT

clone size: -
V gene: TRBV7-8
D gene: -
J gene: TRBJ2-7
CDR3 protein: CASSPSPGQPHEQYF
CDR3 DNA: TGTGCCAGCAGCCCCTCGCCAGGGCAGCCCCACGAGCAGTACTTC

clone size: many
V gene: TRBV7-8
D gene: TRBD2
J gene: TRBJ2-1
CDR3 protein: CASSLTSGGYNEQFF
CDR3 DNA: TGTGCCAGCAGCCTGACTAGCGGGGGCTACAATGAGCAGTTCTTC

clone size: many
V gene: TRBV19
D gene: -
J gene: TRBJ2-7
CDR3 protein: CASSIAWTYEQYF
CDR3 DNA: TGTGCCAGTAGTATAGCATGGACCTACGAGCAGTACTTC

clone size: many
V gene: TRBV3-1
D gene: TRBD1
J gene: TRBJ1-2
CDR3 protein: CASSHGTDYGYTF
CDR3 DNA: TGTGCCAGCAGCCACGGGACAGATTATGGCTACACCTTC

clone size: many
V gene: TRBV10-1
D gene: -
J gene: TRBJ2-2
CDR3 protein: CASSEIGSPGELFF
CDR3 DNA: TGCGCCAGCAGTGAGATCGGATCGCCGGGGGAGCTGTTTTTT

clone size: -
V gene: TRBV11-2
D gene: TRBD2
J gene: TRBJ2-1
CDR3 protein: CASSTGGGNNEQFF
CDR3 DNA: TGTGCCAGCAGCACCGGGGGGGGAAACAATGAGCAGTTCTTC

clone size: many
V gene: TRBV20-1
D gene: TRBD2
J gene: TRBJ2-7
CDR3 protein: CSARGTSGSYYEQYF
CDR3 DNA: TGCAGTGCTAGAGGGACTAGCGGGAGTTACTACGAGCAGTACTTC

clone size: -
V gene: TRBV29-1
D gene: -
J gene: TRBJ1-1
CDR3 protein: CSVESGTEFNTEAFF
CDR3 DNA: TGCAGCGTTGAAAGTGGGACCGAATTTAACACTGAAGCTTTCTTT

clone size: -
V gene: TRBV19
D gene: -
J gene: TRBJ1-5
CDR3 protein: CASSRVGGGSNQPQHF
CDR3 DNA: TGTGCCAGTAGTAGGGTGGGGGGAGGTAGCAATCAGCCCCAGCATTTT

clone size: -
V gene: TRBV15
D gene: TRBD1
J gene: TRBJ1-3
CDR3 protein: CATSIRQGEGYTIYF
CDR3 DNA: TGTGCCACCAGCATAAGACAGGGGGAAGGCTACACCATATATTTT

clone size: -
V gene: TRBV7-7
D gene: -
J gene: TRBJ2-5
CDR3 protein: CASSLGGTGGGKTQYF
CDR3 DNA: TGTGCTAGCAGCTTAGGGGGCACCGGGGGCGGAAAGACCCAGTACTTC

clone size: -
V gene: TRBV9
D gene: -
J gene: TRBJ1-3
CDR3 protein: CASSVGGTGNTIYF
CDR3 DNA: TGTGCCAGCAGCGTAGGAGGGACTGGAAACACCATATATTTT

clone size: many
V gene: TRBV20-1
D gene: -
J gene: TRBJ2-1
CDR3 protein: CSAYRYNEQFF
CDR3 DNA: TGCAGTGCTTACAGATACAATGAGCAGTTCTTC

clone size: many
V gene: TRBV18
D gene: -
J gene: TRBJ1-6
CDR3 protein: CASSLTDNSPLHF
CDR3 DNA: TGTGCCAGCTCATTGACAGATAATTCACCCCTCCACTTT

clone size: many
V gene: TRBV7-9
D gene: -
J gene: TRBJ2-7
CDR3 protein: CASSSEPGPSYEQYF
CDR3 DNA: TGTGCCAGCAGCTCCGAACCGGGACCCTCCTACGAGCAGTACTTC

clone size: -
V gene: TRBV14
D gene: -
J gene: TRBJ1-1
CDR3 protein: CASSQIRGLGTEAFF
CDR3 DNA: TGTGCCAGCAGCCAAATTCGGGGGCTCGGCACTGAAGCTTTCTTT

clone size: many
V gene: TRBV2
D gene: TRBD2
J gene: TRBJ2-7
CDR3 protein: CASSLPLGGKGDEQYF
CDR3 DNA: TGTGCCAGCAGCCTTCCTTTGGGAGGGAAAGGCGACGAGCAGTACTTC

clone size: many
V gene: TRBV5-1
D gene: TRBD1
J gene: TRBJ2-5
CDR3 protein: CASRLTGTQDTQYF
CDR3 DNA: TGCGCCAGCAGGTTGACAGGGACCCAAGACACCCAGTACTTC

clone size: -
V gene: TRBV19
D gene: -
J gene: TRBJ1-2
CDR3 protein: CASSVPRGRGYTF
CDR3 DNA: TGTGCCAGTAGTGTCCCCAGGGGTCGTGGCTACACCTTC

clone size: -
V gene: TRBV20-1
D gene: -
J gene: TRBJ1-1
CDR3 protein: CSASRPSGVTEAFF
CDR3 DNA: TGCAGTGCTAGCAGACCCTCCGGCGTCACTGAAGCTTTCTTT

clone size: many
V gene: TRBV7-8
D gene: TRBD2
J gene: TRBJ2-5
CDR3 protein: CASSQAGVLETQYF
CDR3 DNA: TGTGCCAGCAGCCAAGCGGGGGTGCTAGAGACCCAGTACTTC

clone size: -
V gene: TRBV5-4
D gene: -
J gene: TRBJ1-2
CDR3 protein: CASSQRERAPTYPYGYTF
CDR3 DNA: TGTGCCAGCAGCCAACGGGAGCGGGCGCCGACCTACCCCTATGGCTACACCTTC

clone size: once
V gene: TRBV3-1
D gene: -
J gene: TRBJ2-1
CDR3 protein: CASSFFPGGSHNEQFF
CDR3 DNA: TGTGCCAGCAGCTTTTTCCCCGGGGGTAGCCACAATGAGCAGTTCTTC

clone size: once
V gene: TRBV2
D gene: -
J gene: TRBJ2-5
CDR3 protein: CASSGMHRDVSLGAQYF
CDR3 DNA: TGTGCCAGCAGTGGTATGCACCGGGACGTATCCCTAGGGGCCCAGTACTTC

clone size: -
V gene: TRBV9
D gene: -
J gene: TRBJ1-1
CDR3 protein: CASSANTNTEAFF
CDR3 DNA: TGTGCCAGCAGCGCAAACACCAACACTGAAGCTTTCTTT

clone size: -
V gene: TRBV7-8
D gene: -
J gene: TRBJ1-1
CDR3 protein: CASSLVLGNTEAFF
CDR3 DNA: TGTGCCAGCAGCTTAGTACTGGGGAACACTGAAGCTTTCTTT

clone size: -
V gene: TRBV29-1
D gene: -
J gene: TRBJ2-1
CDR3 protein: CSSGRDSPISQFF
CDR3 DNA: TGCAGCAGTGGCCGGGACTCCCCGATTTCACAGTTCTTC

clone size: many
V gene: TRBV19
D gene: -
J gene: TRBJ1-3
CDR3 protein: CASSLGSHSGNTIYF
CDR3 DNA: TGTGCCAGTAGTTTGGGGTCCCACTCTGGAAACACCATATATTTT

clone size: medium-sized
V gene: TRBV2
D gene: TRBD1
J gene: TRBJ1-2
CDR3 protein: CASSEGTGNYGYTF
CDR3 DNA: TGTGCCAGCAGTGAAGGGACAGGGAACTATGGCTACACCTTC

clone size: many
V gene: TRBV4-1
D gene: TRBD1
J gene: TRBJ1-2
CDR3 protein: CASSQDRAGTGANYGYTF
CDR3 DNA: TGCGCCAGCAGCCAAGATCGGGCTGGGACAGGGGCTAACTATGGCTACACCTTC

clone size: many
V gene: TRBV6-1
D gene: -
J gene: TRBJ2-5
CDR3 protein: CASSERGVGSETQYF
CDR3 DNA: TGTGCCAGCAGTGAAAGGGGGGTGGGGAGCGAGACCCAGTACTTC

clone size: many
V gene: TRBV4-1
D gene: -
J gene: TRBJ1-6
CDR3 protein: CASSQWGIGNSPLHF
CDR3 DNA: TGCGCCAGCAGCCAATGGGGTATCGGGAATTCACCCCTCCACTTT

clone size: -
V gene: TRBV5-1
D gene: -
J gene: TRBJ2-1
CDR3 protein: CASSLRQGIEQFF
CDR3 DNA: TGCGCCAGCAGCTTGCGCCAAGGTATTGAGCAGTTCTTC

clone size: -
V gene: TRBV29-1
D gene: -
J gene: TRBJ1-2
CDR3 protein: CSAPGWTNYGYAF
CDR3 DNA: TGCAGCGCCCCAGGCTGGACTAACTATGGCTACGCCTTC

clone size: -
V gene: TRBV11-3
D gene: TRBD1
J gene: TRBJ2-2
CDR3 protein: CASSLAETGEVTGELFF
CDR3 DNA: TGTGCCAGCAGCTTAGCCGAGACAGGGGAGGTCACCGGGGAGCTGTTTTTT

clone size: once
V gene: TRBV11-3
D gene: TRBD1
J gene: TRBJ2-1
CDR3 protein: CASSRGQGTGAYNEQFF
CDR3 DNA: TGTGCCAGCAGTCGAGGACAGGGGACTGGAGCCTACAATGAGCAGTTCTTC

clone size: many
V gene: TRBV7-2
D gene: TRBD2
J gene: TRBJ2-3
CDR3 protein: CASSLQRGTTDTQYF
CDR3 DNA: TGTGCCAGCAGCTTGCAGCGGGGGACCACAGATACGCAGTATTTT

clone size: many
V gene: TRBV20-1
D gene: -
J gene: TRBJ2-5
CDR3 protein: CSGATPQEIQYF
CDR3 DNA: TGCAGTGGCGCCACCCCCCAAGAGATCCAGTACTTC

clone size: -
V gene: TRBV5-6
D gene: TRBD1
J gene: TRBJ1-2
CDR3 protein: CASQQGYSGYTF
CDR3 DNA: TGTGCCAGCCAACAGGGGTACTCTGGCTACACCTTC

clone size: -
V gene: TRBV18
D gene: -
J gene: TRBJ2-5
CDR3 protein: CASSRPGVRYQETQYF
CDR3 DNA: TGTGCCAGCTCTCGGCCCGGCGTTCGCTATCAAGAGACCCAGTACTTC

clone size: many
V gene: TRBV7-3
D gene: -
J gene: TRBJ2-3
CDR3 protein: CASRRGVAGDTQYF
CDR3 DNA: TGTGCCAGCAGGCGGGGAGTCGCGGGAGATACGCAGTATTTT

clone size: many
V gene: TRBV6-5
D gene: -
J gene: TRBJ2-7
CDR3 protein: CASSPGHRYEQYF
CDR3 DNA: TGTGCCAGCAGTCCGGGACATAGGTACGAGCAGTACTTC

clone size: many
V gene: TRBV14
D gene: -
J gene: TRBJ2-2
CDR3 protein: CASSSREGINTGELFF
CDR3 DNA: TGTGCCAGCAGCTCACGCGAGGGAATAAACACCGGGGAGCTGTTTTTT

clone size: -
V gene: TRBV7-9
D gene: -
J gene: TRBJ1-5
CDR3 protein: CASSSLDLSNQPQHF
CDR3 DNA: TGTGCCAGCAGCTCCCTGGACCTTAGCAATCAGCCCCAGCATTTT

clone size: many
V gene: TRBV18
D gene: -
J gene: TRBJ2-5
CDR3 protein: CASSPAVQETQYF
CDR3 DNA: TGTGCCAGCTCACCAGCAGTCCAAGAGACCCAGTACTTC

clone size: -
V gene: TRBV13
D gene: TRBD1
J gene: TRBJ2-3
CDR3 protein: CASSLGTGVPLRDTQYF
CDR3 DNA: TGTGCCAGCAGCTTAGGGACAGGGGTCCCCTTGAGAGATACGCAGTATTTT

clone size: -
V gene: TRBV5-1
D gene: TRBD2
J gene: TRBJ2-1
CDR3 protein: CASSAPGLAGGYNEQFF
CDR3 DNA: TGTGCCAGCAGCGCACCGGGACTAGCGGGAGGTTACAATGAGCAGTTCTTC

clone size: many
V gene: TRBV4-2
D gene: TRBD2
J gene: TRBJ2-7
CDR3 protein: CASSQVSWRGGSYEQYF
CDR3 DNA: TGTGCCAGCAGCCAAGTCTCCTGGCGGGGGGGCTCCTACGAGCAGTACTTC

clone size: -
V gene: TRBV15
D gene: -
J gene: TRBJ2-3
CDR3 protein: CATSSLGDTQYF
CDR3 DNA: TGTGCCACCAGCAGCTTAGGAGATACGCAGTATTTT

clone size: few
V gene: TRBV7-9
D gene: -
J gene: TRBJ1-1
CDR3 protein: CASSTRDRSNTEAFF
CDR3 DNA: TGTGCCAGCAGCACGAGAGACAGGTCGAACACTGAAGCTTTCTTT

clone size: -
V gene: TRBV5-6
D gene: -
J gene: TRBJ1-5
CDR3 protein: CASSRAGRGWQPQHF
CDR3 DNA: TGTGCCAGCAGCAGGGCGGGACGGGGCTGGCAGCCCCAGCATTTT

clone size: many
V gene: TRBV11-2
D gene: -
J gene: TRBJ2-4
CDR3 protein: CASSLDGPLDIQYF
CDR3 DNA: TGTGCCAGCAGCTTGGACGGGCCACTCGACATTCAGTACTTC

clone size: many
V gene: TRBV29-1
D gene: TRBD1
J gene: TRBJ1-2
CDR3 protein: CSVRRRQGVNYGYTF
CDR3 DNA: TGCAGCGTTCGAAGGCGGCAGGGGGTGAACTATGGCTACACCTTC

clone size: few
V gene: TRBV7-5
D gene: -
J gene: TRBJ2-5
CDR3 protein: CISVPEATRTSGRSETQCF
CDR3 DNA: -

clone size: -
V gene: TRBV29-1
D gene: TRBD1
J gene: TRBJ2-7
CDR3 protein: CSATGTGNYEQYF
CDR3 DNA: TGCAGCGCAACCGGGACAGGGAACTACGAGCAGTACTTC

clone size: medium-sized
V gene: TRBV29-1
D gene: -
J gene: TRBJ2-5
CDR3 protein: CSVDGAMDPLETQYF
CDR3 DNA: TGCAGCGTTGATGGGGCGATGGACCCTTTGGAGACCCAGTACTTC

clone size: -
V gene: TRBV7-2
D gene: -
J gene: TRBJ2-3
CDR3 protein: CASGPGLMGGPTDTQYF
CDR3 DNA: TGTGCCAGCGGGCCCGGTTTGATGGGGGGACCCACAGATACGCAGTATTTT

clone size: -
V gene: TRBV14
D gene: -
J gene: TRBJ2-1
CDR3 protein: CANSRFGLASNGDNEQFF
CDR3 DNA: TGTGCCAACAGCCGATTCGGTTTAGCGTCAAACGGGGACAACGAGCAGTTCTTC

clone size: many
V gene: TRBV12-3/TRBV12-4
D gene: -
J gene: TRBJ2-5
CDR3 protein: CASIKAGGETQYF
CDR3 DNA: TGTGCCAGCATAAAAGCAGGTGGAGAGACCCAGTACTTC